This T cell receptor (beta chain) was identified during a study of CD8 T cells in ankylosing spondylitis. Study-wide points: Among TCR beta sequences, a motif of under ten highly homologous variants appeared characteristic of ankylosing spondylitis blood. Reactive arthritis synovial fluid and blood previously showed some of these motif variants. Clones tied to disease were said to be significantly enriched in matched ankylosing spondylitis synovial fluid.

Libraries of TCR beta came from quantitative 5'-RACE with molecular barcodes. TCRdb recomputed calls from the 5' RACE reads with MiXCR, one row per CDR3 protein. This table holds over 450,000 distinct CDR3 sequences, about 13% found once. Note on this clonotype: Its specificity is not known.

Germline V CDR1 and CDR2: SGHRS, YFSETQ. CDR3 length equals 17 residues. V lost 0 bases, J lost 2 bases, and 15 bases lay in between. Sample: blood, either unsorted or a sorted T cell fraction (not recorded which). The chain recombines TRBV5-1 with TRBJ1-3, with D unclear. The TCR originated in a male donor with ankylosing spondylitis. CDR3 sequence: CASSLGHTFNAGNTIYF. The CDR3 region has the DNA TGCGCCAGCAGCTTGGGGCACACTTTTAACGCTGGAAACACCATATATTTT.